This entry is about one T cell receptor beta chain. Other nucleotide sequences from this sample produce the same CDR3. This sample is drawn from a study of sequential checkpoint blockade in melanoma. Study as a whole: Each arm's sequence ended with maintenance nivolumab.

The treatment denotes: randomized to nivolumab then ipilimumab (arm A) or the reverse (arm B). Patients had received no earlier DNA-damaging chemotherapy. Live CD3+CD8+ CD19− CD56− cells were sorted from PBMCs. CDR1 and CDR2 from the germline V gene are MDHEN and SYDVKM. The ends were cut back, 9 bases at V and 3 bases at J, with 18 bases in the middle. This CDR3 comprises 14 residues. Generated by immunoSEQ multiplex PCR, the TCRdb table keeps only in-frame clones and is missing some. The sample lists around 20,000 clones, about four fifths occurring once. The sequence came from a human donor with melanoma. The specimen was CD8+ T cells sorted from blood (inferred from file names), collected from a patient given nivolumab and ipilimumab in sequence. The chain recombines TRBV28 with TRBJ2-7; maybe TRBD2 (7 bases). The CDR3: CASSQAGHLYEQYF. Written as DNA, the CDR3 is TGTGCCAGTAGCCAAGCGGGACACCTCTACGAGCAGTACTTC.